The 30 T cell receptor beta chains below were found in one sample sequenced in a study of vaccination and CD4 T cells after COVID-19. These receptors have no identified antigens. Scientists ran DNA taken from cultured CD4+ T cells through the Oncomine TCR Beta short-read assay for sequencing. TCRdb ran MiXCR on the PCR reads and lists one entry per CDR3 protein. The sample shows about 18,000 distinct CDR3 sequences, roughly 70% of them seen only once. As to treatment: approximately 11-day PBMC culture with coronavirus spike peptide pools or control peptides (ViraFEST assay). The sequenced material came from CD4+ T cells from blood, cultured in vitro. These receptors were collected from a human donor who had recovered from COVID-19.

The chain has TRBV20-1 and TRBJ2-5, with 7 bases identical to TRBD2. Germline V gene data show CDR1 as DFQATT and CDR2 as SNEGSKA (reference sequence). This CDR3 contains 16 residues. Trimming at V came to 3 bases and at J to 5 bases, leaving 15 bases not matched to a gene. The CDR3 here is CSARRVGGSAGETQYF. CDR3 coding DNA: TGCAGTGCTAGGAGGGTCGGCGGGAGCGCGGGGGAGACCCAGTACTTC.

The chain joins TRBV6-5 to TRBJ2-5; the match to TRBD2 covers 8 bases. Germline V gives CDR1 MNHEY, CDR2 SVGAGI. This CDR3 has 15 amino acids. Trimming removed 4 bases from V and 6 bases from J; junction bases left unmatched: 10. Here the CDR3 reads CASSSRGREAQTQYF. The CDR3 nucleotides read TGTGCCAGCAGTTCGCGGGGGCGGGAGGCGCAGACCCAGTACTTC.

CDR3 coding DNA: TGTGCCAGCAGCTTATCCCAAAGACAGGGGGGCAGGACTGAAGCTTTCTTT. Translation gives CASSLSQRQGGRTEAFF. V is TRBV7-2 and J is TRBJ1-1; 9 nucleotides agree with TRBD1. CDR3 length: 17 amino acids. V shed 2 bases and J 5 bases; nucleotides not matched to a gene: 12. Germline loops: CDR1 SGHTA, CDR2 FQGNSA.

This clonotype was found once. This chain joins TRBV4-3 and TRBJ2-3, with TRBD2 identical over 9 bases. The J segment lost 0 bases and the V segment lost 0 bases, leaving 7 bases of the junction unmatched. From germline, CDR1 is LGHNA and CDR2 YSLEER. The CDR3 has 18 residues. The CDR3 nucleotides read TGCGCCAGCAGCCAAGATGGGCTAGCGGGGATTAGCACAGATACGCAGTATTTT. Protein product: CASSQDGLAGISTDTQYF.

V gene TRBV7-9 combines with J gene TRBJ1-4; TRBD1 agrees at 8 bases. The junction had 9 bases not matched to a gene; V was cut back by 4 bases and J by 8 bases. Germline-derived CDR1 and CDR2 are SEHNR and FQNEAQ (reference sequence). The CDR3 has 15 residues. CDR3 amino acids: CASSSGTGGTEKLFF. DNA for the CDR3: TGTGCCAGCAGCTCCGGGACAGGCGGGACCGAAAAACTGTTTTTT.

Only one count was recorded for this clonotype. This chain connects TRBV20-1 to TRBJ2-5, with D uncertain. Germline CDR1 DFQATT, CDR2 SNEGSKA (reference sequence). There are 10 residues in the CDR3. Between the trimmed V and J ends, which lost 6 bases and 2 bases, there was a span of 4 bases. CDR3 DNA sequence: TGCAGTGCGACGCAAGAGACCCAGTACTTC. Translating it yields CSATQETQYF.

The genes are TRBV7-8 and TRBJ1-5; D is unresolved. Germline CDR1 is SGHVS and CDR2 is FQNEAQ. V lost 6 bases and J lost 5, with 14 bases in between. The length of the CDR3 is 14 residues. Written as DNA, the CDR3 is TGTGCCAGCAGGATGACGGGAGGGCATCAGCCCCAGCATTTT. Encoded protein: CASRMTGGHQPQHF.

The rearrangement links TRBV6-2 or TRBV6-3 to TRBJ2-7, with 10 nucleotides matching TRBD2. The germline V gene encodes CDR1 MNHEY and CDR2 SVGEGT. The junction had 12 bases not matched to a gene; V was cut back by 6 bases and J by 4 bases. This CDR3 has 16 amino acids. The CDR3 sequence is CASSSPLAGARYEQYF. CDR3 DNA sequence: TGTGCCAGCAGCTCCCCGCTAGCGGGAGCGCGGTACGAGCAGTACTTC.

This chain joins TRBV20-1 and TRBJ2-2; TRBD2 might be the D (6 bases). CDR3 length: 17 amino acids. Trimming cost V 1 base and J 1 base, with 16 bases left between them. Germline V gives CDR1 DFQATT, CDR2 SNEGSKA (reference sequence). The CDR3 sequence: CSARGKAQRVNTGELFF. Here the CDR3 DNA reads TGCAGTGCTAGAGGGAAGGCCCAGCGGGTGAACACCGGGGAGCTGTTTTTT.

This chain connects TRBV20-1 to TRBJ1-5, with D perhaps TRBD1 (5 bases). CDR3 length: 12 amino acids. V was clipped by 4 bases and J by 6 bases, with 10 bases between them. CDR1 DFQATT and CDR2 SNEGSKA come from the germline V gene (reference sequence). CDR3 sequence reads: CSAIRGTQPQHF. In DNA form, the CDR3 reads TGCAGTGCTATTAGGGGCACTCAGCCCCAGCATTTT.

The chain employs TRBV7-9 and TRBJ1-2; perhaps TRBD1 as D (5 bases). Deletions cut 1 base from V and 5 bases from J, with 17 bases between. Germline assignment: CDR1 SEHNR and CDR2 FQNEAQ (reference sequence). The CDR3 extends over 16 amino acids. The CDR3 region is CASSLGVRLGEYGYTF. The CDR3 region has the DNA TGTGCCAGCAGCTTAGGGGTCCGGCTGGGGGAGTATGGCTACACCTTC.

J is TRBJ1-5 and V is TRBV27; TRBD1 matches 8 bases. Germline CDR1 reads MNHEY; CDR2 reads SMNVEV (reference sequence). The junction had 14 bases not matched to a gene; V was cut back by 6 bases and J by 4 bases. The CDR3 is 17 residues long. This CDR3 is CASRGTLQGGRNQPQHF. The CDR3 region has the DNA TGTGCCAGCAGGGGAACTCTACAGGGGGGTCGGAATCAGCCCCAGCATTTT.

The chain uses TRBV20-1 and TRBJ1-2; no clear D. The CDR3 has 12 amino acids. Between the trimmed V and J ends, which lost 7 bases and 0 bases, there was a span of 9 bases. Germline V gene data show CDR1 as DFQATT and CDR2 as SNEGSKA (reference sequence). CDR3 sequence: CSVSATNYGYTF. CDR3 nucleotides: TGCAGTGTGTCAGCGACTAACTATGGCTACACCTTC.

This clonotype has a single count. The genes are TRBV27 and TRBJ2-6; D is uncertain. Trimming shortened V by 2 bases and J by 4 bases, and 15 bases separated the two germline ends. This CDR3 has 17 amino acids. CDR1 and CDR2 from the germline V gene are MNHEY and SMNVEV (reference sequence). CDR3 loop: CASSLQVSTIGANVLTF. In DNA form, the CDR3 reads TGTGCCAGCAGTTTACAGGTTTCAACGATCGGGGCCAACGTCCTGACTTTC.

Here the CDR3 DNA reads TGTGCCAGCAGCTCCCGGGGGGGGGCAGCCACTGAAGCTTTCTTT. This sequence encodes CASSSRGGAATEAFF. This chain joins TRBV7-2 and TRBJ1-1, with D perhaps TRBD1 (6 bases). This CDR3 is built from 15 residues. The germline gives CDR1 SGHTA, CDR2 FQGNSA. V lost 4 bases, J lost 4 bases, and 16 bases lay in between.

The chain employs TRBV11-2 and TRBJ2-7; tentative D call: TRBD2 (5 bases). Trimming removed 3 bases from V and 0 bases from J, with 12 bases in between. CDR3 length: 15 amino acids. The germline gives CDR1 SGHAT, CDR2 FQNNGV. The CDR3 sequence: CASSLIRDTSYEQYF. As DNA, the CDR3 is TGTGCCAGCAGCTTGATCCGGGATACCTCCTACGAGCAGTACTTC.

The chain is built from TRBV24-1 and TRBJ2-5, with D perhaps matching TRBD2 (7 bases). The V end was cut by 1 base, the J end by 5 bases, with 10 bases between. Germline V gene lookup returns CDR1 KGHDR and CDR2 SFDVKD. CDR3 length: 14 residues. Here the CDR3 reads CATSDFKGGETQYF. The CDR3 DNA reads as TGTGCCACCAGTGATTTCAAGGGGGGGGAGACCCAGTACTTC.

Comment on this clonotype: The junction departs from germline at one end; a sequencing error may be responsible. CDR3 amino acids: CVSSKRQGDMNTEAFF. The CDR3 DNA follows: TGTGTCAGTAGTAAACGCCAGGGGGACATGAACACTGAAGCTTTCTTT. This chain joins TRBV19 and TRBJ1-1; 7 bases line up with TRBD1. Germline assignment: CDR1 LNHDA and CDR2 SQIVND (reference sequence). The CDR3 extends over 16 amino acids.

The chain has TRBV29-1 and TRBJ1-1, with 9 bases aligning to TRBD1. Germline lookup yields CDR1 SQVTM and CDR2 ANQGSEA. CDR3 length equals 13 residues. Written as DNA, the CDR3 is TGCAGTGGTAGACAGGGGGAGAACACTGAAGCTTTCTTT. This translates into CSGRQGENTEAFF. The variable domain in full, with the rest retrieved from reference TRBV29-1 and TRBJ1-1, is SAVISQKPSRDICQRGTSLTIQCQVDSQVTMMFWYRQQPGQSLTLIATANQGSEATYESGFVIDKFPISRPNLTFSTLTVSNMSPEDSSIYLCSGRQGENTEAFFGQGTRLTVV.

This clonotype was picked up a small number of times. The chain combines TRBV5-4 with TRBJ1-6, with D tentatively TRBD1 (6 bases). In germline, CDR1 is SGHNT, CDR2 YYREEE (reference sequence). This CDR3 is 15 amino acids long. V gave up 4 bases and J gave up 2 bases, with 10 bases separating them. The CDR3 region has the DNA TGTGCCAGCAGCCCGACAGGAACCTATAATTCACCCCTCCACTTT. As protein: CASSPTGTYNSPLHF. The variable domain in full, with the rest retrieved from reference TRBV5-4 and TRBJ1-6, is ETGVTQSPTHLIKTRGQQVTLRCSSQSGHNTVSWYQQALGQGPQFIFQYYREEENGRGNFPPRFSGLQFPNYSSELNVNALELDDSALYLCASSPTGTYNSPLHFGNGTRLTVT.

The chain uses TRBV12-3 or TRBV12-4 and TRBJ2-7, with 14 bases that match TRBD2. V gave up 2 bases and J gave up 4 bases; unmatched junction bases: 4. The CDR3 contains 16 residues. This CDR3 reads CASSLRTSGRRYEQYF. The CDR3 region has the DNA TGTGCCAGCAGTTTAAGGACTAGCGGGAGGAGGTACGAGCAGTACTTC.

The V call is TRBV28, the J call TRBJ1-2, with D perhaps TRBD1 (5 bases). V lost 6 bases and J lost 4, with 15 bases in between. Germline V CDR1 and CDR2: MDHEN, SYDVKM. The CDR3 length is 14 residues. The CDR3 reads CASSPLDKIYGYTF. The DNA of the CDR3 is TGTGCCAGCAGCCCTCTGGACAAAATCTATGGCTACACCTTC.

V is TRBV29-1 and J is TRBJ1-2, with 9 bases matching TRBD1. V trimming: 3 bases; J trimming: 6 bases; junction bases outside the gene matches: 5. The V gene's germline CDR1 is SQVTM and CDR2 ANQGSEA. This CDR3 has 13 amino acids. CDR3: CSVEGQGYDGYTF. CDR3 sequence (DNA): TGCAGCGTTGAGGGACAGGGTTATGATGGCTACACCTTC.

V and J are TRBV2 and TRBJ2-3; D possibly corresponds to TRBD1 (5 bases). V was clipped by 4 bases and J by 2 bases, with 13 bases between them. Germline CDR1 and CDR2: SNHLY and FYNNEI. This CDR3 region has 15 residues. CDR3 loop: CASSGRQLITDTQYF. CDR3 sequence (DNA): TGTGCCAGCAGTGGGCGACAGCTAATCACAGATACGCAGTATTTT. Drawing the rest from reference TRBV2 and TRBJ2-3, the complete variable domain is EPEVTQTPSHQVTQMGQEVILRCVPISNHLYFYWYRQILGQKVEFLVSFYNNEISEKSEIFDDQFSVERPDGSNFTLKIRSTKLEDSAMYFCASSGRQLITDTQYFGPGTRLTVL.

This clonotype was found a few times. This chain links TRBV6-2 or TRBV6-3 with TRBJ1-5; the D is unclear. The V gene lost 7 bases and the J gene lost 7 bases, with 20 bases spanning the gap. This CDR3 has 15 residues. Germline CDR1 MNHEY, CDR2 SVGEGT. CDR3 region: CASTYFPTGGQPQHF. The DNA of the CDR3 is TGTGCCAGCACCTACTTCCCGACGGGAGGCCAGCCCCAGCATTTT.

This chain uses TRBV6-5 with TRBJ1-6; D might be TRBD1 (5 bases). Trimming removed 2 bases at V and 7 bases at J, with 6 bases between. Germline CDR1 MNHEY, CDR2 SVGAGI. The CDR3 is made up of 13 amino acids. CDR3 sequence reads: CASSYRDNSPLHF. Here the CDR3 DNA reads TGTGCCAGCAGTTACAGGGACAATTCACCCCTCCACTTT.

This chain joins TRBV7-9 and TRBJ2-3; TRBD1 matches 7 bases. Germline CDR1 reads SEHNR; CDR2 reads FQNEAQ (reference sequence). V lost 4 bases to trimming and J lost 3 bases; unmatched junction nucleotides: 13. CDR3 length: 17 residues. In DNA form, the CDR3 reads TGTGCCAGCAGCTCAACTACAGGGGAGAGGGAAACAGATACGCAGTATTTT. Its translation is CASSSTTGERETDTQYF.

This clonotype was seen only once. This chain links TRBV6-2 or TRBV6-3 with TRBJ1-3, with 9 bases lining up with TRBD1. In germline, CDR1 is MNHEY, CDR2 SVGEGT. J was trimmed by 2 bases and V by 7 bases; bases with no gene match: 3. This CDR3 is built from 14 residues. The CDR3 protein is CASKNRGPGNTIYF. CDR3 in DNA: TGTGCCAGCAAGAACAGGGGGCCTGGAAACACCATATATTTT.

The chain carries TRBV6-5 and TRBJ2-7; D remains unclear. The CDR3 extends over 12 amino acids. V shed 4 bases and J shed 4 bases, with 8 bases lying between them. Germline CDR1 MNHEY, CDR2 SVGAGI. The CDR3 DNA is TGTGCCAGCAGTTCCCAAGGGTACGAGCAGTACTTC. Translation: CASSSQGYEQYF.

The rearrangement uses TRBV12-3 or TRBV12-4 and TRBJ1-5; 7 bases agree with TRBD1. The CDR3 runs to 15 residues. J lost 4 bases, V lost 3 bases, and 6 bases had no gene match. The CDR3 sequence is CASSFWLTGNQPQHF. As DNA, the CDR3 is TGTGCCAGCAGTTTTTGGCTGACAGGGAATCAGCCCCAGCATTTT.